This passage covers 8 T cell receptor beta chains from one sample sequenced in a study of T cells after yellow fever vaccination. MiXCR, applied by TCRdb to the 5' RACE reads, yields one record per CDR3 protein. Among some 250,000 distinct CDR3 sequences listed, 6.9% were seen once. Specimen: CD4+ T cells sorted from PBMCs, collected 15 days after the yellow fever booster vaccination. Receptors originate from a young man who received the YFV17D yellow fever vaccine.

At least ten counts were recorded for this clonotype. The chain couples TRBV4-3 to TRBJ2-4; TRBD2 matches 7 bases. The CDR3 loop spans 16 amino acids. V gave up 0 bases and J gave up 8 bases; unmatched junction bases: 10. CDR1 and CDR2 (germline): LGHNA, YSLEER. Here the CDR3 DNA reads TGCGCCAGCAGCCAAGATTTGGGGGGGGTGGTTGACATTCAGTACTTC. Translated: CASSQDLGGVVDIQYF.

V and J are TRBV28 and TRBJ1-3; no clear D. Trimming left V 3 bases short and J 4 bases short, with 13 bases between. CDR1 is MDHEN, CDR2 SYDVKM, per germline. The CDR3 length is 15 residues. CDR3 protein: CASSLGGRVGNTIYF. For the CDR3, the DNA is TGTGCCAGCAGTTTGGGAGGAAGGGTCGGAAACACCATATATTTT.

This clonotype was observed many times. CDR3 residues: CASRQTSGRVQFF. In DNA form, the CDR3 reads TGTGCCAGCAGGCAGACTAGCGGGAGGGTCCAGTTCTTC. The rearrangement uses TRBV28 and TRBJ2-1; 14 nucleotides agree with TRBD2. The V gene's germline CDR1 is MDHEN and CDR2 SYDVKM. The CDR3 runs 13 residues. The ends lost 6 bases at V and 13 bases at J; junction bases unmatched: 5. Variable domain in full (rest from reference TRBV28 and TRBJ2-1): DVKVTQSSRYLVKRTGEKVFLECVQDMDHENMFWYRQDPGLGLRLIYFSYDVKMKEKGDIPEGYSVSREKKERFSLILESASTNQTSMYLCASRQTSGRVQFFGPGTRLTVL.

This clonotype was observed a few times. The rearrangement links TRBV7-2 to TRBJ2-7, with D tentatively TRBD1 (5 bases). This CDR3 has 15 residues. Per the germline V gene, CDR1 is SGHTA and CDR2 is FQGNSA. Between the trimmed V and J ends, which lost 1 base and 4 bases, there was a span of 14 bases. Here the CDR3 reads CASSLEGLWSYEQYF. The CDR3 DNA is TGTGCCAGCAGCTTAGAGGGGTTGTGGAGTTACGAGCAGTACTTC. Full variable domain (outside the CDR3, taken from reference TRBV7-2 and TRBJ2-7): GAGVSQSPSNKVTEKGKDVELRCDPISGHTALYWYRQSLGQGLEFLIYFQGNSAPDKSGLPSDRFSAERTGGSVSTLTIQRTQQEDSAVYLCASSLEGLWSYEQYFGPGTRLTVT.

This clonotype was seen only a few times. The chain uses TRBV9 and TRBJ2-2; TRBD2 is a possible D gene (5 bases). V was cut by 0 bases and J by 4 bases, with 10 bases left in between. The CDR3 has 15 amino acids. Germline V gene sequence: CDR1 SGDLS, CDR2 YYNGEE. The CDR3 reads CASSVELVSTGELFF. The CDR3 DNA reads as TGTGCCAGCAGCGTAGAACTAGTCAGCACCGGGGAGCTGTTTTTT.

The chain uses TRBV14 and TRBJ2-6; 7 bases line up with TRBD2. Losses at the gene ends were 4 bases for V and 5 bases for J; bases not matched to a gene: 8. The CDR3 has 16 residues. The V gene's germline CDR1 is SGHDN and CDR2 FVKESK. The CDR3 reads CASSRTGRTWANVLTF. The CDR3 DNA sequence: TGTGCCAGCAGCCGTACCGGGAGGACTTGGGCCAACGTCCTGACTTTC.

CDR3 amino acids: CASSPLEYEQYF. The CDR3 bases are TGTGCCAGCAGTCCCCTGGAGTACGAGCAGTACTTC. This rearrangement joins TRBV2 to TRBJ2-7; D unclear. Deletions cut 5 bases from V and 4 bases from J, with 9 bases between. Germline-derived CDR1 and CDR2 are SNHLY and FYNNEI. The CDR3 contains 12 residues.

This clonotype occurred many times. The chain carries TRBV20-1 and TRBJ1-4; no reliable D call. Trimming removed 6 bases from V and 4 bases from J, with 15 bases in between. Germline CDR1 and CDR2: DFQATT and SNEGSKA (reference sequence). The CDR3 extends over 14 amino acids. The CDR3 spells CSAAVSGSNEKLFF. The DNA for the CDR3 is TGCAGTGCGGCGGTCTCTGGGAGTAATGAAAAACTGTTTTTT.